The 21 T cell receptor beta chains below were found in one sample sequenced in a study of blood T cell repertoires in COVID-19. Measured with immunoSEQ multiplex PCR; TCRdb has only the in-frame clones, and not every one. This table holds some 150,000 clones, approximately 90% found once. Sequences were obtained from peripheral blood. These receptors came from a human donor in a cohort sampled during active COVID-19.

The rearrangement uses TRBV9 and TRBJ2-3, with 10 bases fitting TRBD2. From germline, CDR1 is SGDLS and CDR2 YYNGEE. The CDR3 loop spans 13 amino acids. J lost 5 bases, V lost 5 bases, and 2 bases had no gene match. The CDR3 spells CASSSGGQDTQYF. CDR3 nucleotide sequence: TGTGCCAGCAGTAGCGGGGGGCAAGATACGCAGTATTTT.

The chain joins TRBV29-1 to TRBJ2-3; the match to TRBD2 covers 12 bases. Germline CDR1 reads SQVTM; CDR2 reads ANQGSEA. The CDR3 is made up of 16 amino acids. With V trimmed by 7 bases and J by 3 bases, 11 bases remained unmatched. The CDR3 DNA reads TGCAGCGCCACACCGACTAGCGGGGGCGGAACAGATACGCAGTATTTT. This codes for CSATPTSGGGTDTQYF.

The chain uses TRBV13 and TRBJ1-2; D remains ambiguous. This CDR3 contains 15 residues. Germline V CDR1 and CDR2: PRHDT, FYEKMQ (reference sequence). V was clipped by 2 bases and J by 4 bases, with 14 bases between them. The CDR3 region has the DNA TGTGCCAGCAGCTTATTTGGTCCAGGAAGCTATGGCTACACCTTC. Translated: CASSLFGPGSYGYTF.

V gene TRBV27 combines with J gene TRBJ2-3; 10 bases match TRBD2. The germline CDR1 and CDR2 sequences are MNHEY and SMNVEV (reference sequence). The CDR3 runs to 16 residues. V shed 3 bases, J shed 0 bases, and the junction held 3 bases outside the gene matches. The CDR3 region is CASSFPLAGSTDTQYF. The CDR3 DNA reads TGTGCCAGCAGTTTCCCACTAGCGGGGAGCACAGATACGCAGTATTTT.

V usage is TRBV12-5 and J usage is TRBJ2-6; D possibly corresponds to TRBD1 (5 bases). The CDR3 has 16 residues. Germline CDR1 LGHNT, CDR2 FRNRAP. V was shortened by 5 bases and J by 2 bases, with 13 bases between the two germline ends. CDR3 sequence: CASGPGAGTGANVLTF. The CDR3 DNA follows: TGTGCTAGTGGTCCTGGTGCAGGGACTGGGGCCAACGTCCTGACTTTC.

The chain carries TRBV5-1 and TRBJ2-2, with TRBD1 matching 10 bases. The CDR3 has 14 amino acids. J was trimmed by 3 bases and V by 8 bases; bases with no gene match: 4. In germline, CDR1 is SGHRS, CDR2 YFSETQ. CDR3 sequence reads: CASRQGADTGELFF. The CDR3 nucleotides are TGCGCCAGTAGACAGGGGGCGGACACCGGGGAGCTGTTTTTT.

V usage is TRBV6-2 or TRBV6-3 and J usage is TRBJ2-7; tentative D call: TRBD2 (7 bases). CDR3 length equals 16 residues. From germline, CDR1 is MNHEY and CDR2 SVGEGT. Between the trimmed V and J ends, which lost 2 bases and 6 bases, there was a span of 20 bases. The CDR3 spells CASSYPIGGRRGEQYF. The CDR3, as DNA: TGTGCCAGCAGTTACCCGATCGGGGGGCGAAGGGGCGAGCAGTACTTC.

V gene TRBV4-1 combines with J gene TRBJ2-5, with D possibly TRBD2 on 5 matching bases. Between the trimmed V and J ends, which lost 2 bases and 4 bases, there was a span of 8 bases. This CDR3 has 13 residues. Germline CDR1 MGHRA, CDR2 YSYEKL. The CDR3 DNA sequence: TGCGCCAGCAGCCAAAAAAGCGGAGAGACCCAGTACTTC. It specifies CASSQKSGETQYF.

The rearrangement joins TRBV19 to TRBJ1-2; D ambiguous. Per germline, CDR1 LNHDA and CDR2 SQIVND (reference sequence). V was shortened by 6 bases and J by 2 bases, with 10 bases between the two germline ends. This CDR3 is built from 13 residues. CDR3 coding DNA: TGTGCCAGTAGATTCCACAGCAACTATGGCTACACCTTC. It encodes CASRFHSNYGYTF.

V usage is TRBV27 and J usage is TRBJ2-3, with D possibly TRBD1 on 6 matching bases. CDR1 MNHEY and CDR2 SMNVEV come from the germline V gene (reference sequence). The V end was cut by 0 bases, the J end by 14 bases, with 15 bases between. The CDR3 contains 13 residues. CDR3 amino acids: CASSLSMGRGPYF. The CDR3 DNA sequence: TGTGCCAGCAGTTTATCGATGGGCAGGGGTCCGTATTTT.

This chain joins TRBV19 and TRBJ1-1; D remains unclear. Per germline, CDR1 LNHDA and CDR2 SQIVND (reference sequence). The CDR3 loop spans 15 amino acids. Trimming removed 1 base from V and 4 bases from J, with 13 bases in between. The CDR3 reads CASSIVTGIGTEAFF. CDR3 nucleotides: TGTGCCAGTAGTATAGTTACGGGTATAGGCACTGAAGCTTTCTTT.

The V and J genes are TRBV3-1 (or the pseudogene TRBV3-2) and TRBJ2-5; 11 nucleotides line up with TRBD2. CDR3 size: 16 residues. Germline CDR1 is LGHDT and CDR2 is YNNKEL (reference sequence). Trimming cost V 1 base and J 4 bases; bases outside gene matches: 5. The CDR3 sequence: CASSQGVSGGAETQYF. Here the CDR3 DNA reads TGTGCCAGCAGCCAAGGGGTTAGCGGGGGGGCAGAGACCCAGTACTTC.

The genes are TRBV7-9 and TRBJ2-1; D possibly corresponds to TRBD2 (5 bases). Trimming took 1 base from V and 4 from J, leaving 11 bases between them. This CDR3 has 15 residues. Germline assignment: CDR1 SEHNR and CDR2 FQNEAQ (reference sequence). The CDR3 DNA follows: TGTGCCAGCAGCTTAGGTAGTAGCGCGTACAATGAGCAGTTCTTC. Its protein product is CASSLGSSAYNEQFF.

This rearrangement joins TRBV6-6 to TRBJ2-7; maybe TRBD1 (5 bases). Germline CDR1 MNHNY, CDR2 SVGAGI (reference sequence). Trimming took off 7 bases at V and 3 bases at J, with 13 bases between the two ends. The CDR3 totals 13 residues. CDR3 coding DNA: TGTGCCAGCACTCAGGACATTTTCTACGAGCAGTACTTC. It specifies CASTQDIFYEQYF.

V and J are TRBV5-6 and TRBJ1-5; D not resolved. From germline, CDR1 is SGHDT and CDR2 YYEEEE. V dropped 4 bases and J dropped 5 bases, with 10 bases sitting between them. The CDR3 length is 13 residues. In DNA, the CDR3 is TGTGCCAGCAGCGCGCGGAGGGATCAGCCCCAGCATTTT. The encoded protein is CASSARRDQPQHF. The full variable domain, rest sourced from reference TRBV5-6 and TRBJ1-5, is DAGVTQSPTHLIKTRGQQVTLRCSPKSGHDTVSWYQQALGQGPQFIFQYYEEEERQRGNFPDRFSGHQFPNYSSELNVNALLLGDSALYLCASSARRDQPQHFGDGTRLSIL.

The DNA for the CDR3 is TGTGCCAGTCTCCCATGGGGCAGGACCTCCACCGGGGAGCTGTTTTTT. Translation gives CASLPWGRTSTGELFF. The V gene is TRBV19, the J gene TRBJ2-2; weak D call: TRBD1 (5 bases). Trimming shortened V by 8 bases and J by 4 bases, and 20 bases separated the two germline ends. The germline gives CDR1 LNHDA, CDR2 SQIVND (reference sequence). The length of the CDR3 is 16 residues.

The chain combines TRBV27 with TRBJ1-2; TRBD1 matches 7 bases. V lost 7 bases to trimming and J lost 4 bases; unmatched junction nucleotides: 9. This CDR3 spans 14 amino acids. Per the germline V gene, CDR1 is MNHEY and CDR2 is SMNVEV (reference sequence). DNA of the CDR3: TGTGCCAGCACTCGGACAGGAGGGTCCTATGGCTACACCTTC. Its protein is CASTRTGGSYGYTF.

The rearrangement uses TRBV2 and TRBJ1-5, with a possible D match to TRBD1 (5 bases). The germline CDR1 and CDR2 sequences are SNHLY and FYNNEI. This CDR3 is built from 14 residues. V shed 4 bases and J shed 9 bases, with 16 bases lying between them. CDR3 sequence: CASSATGAERPQHF. As DNA, the CDR3 is TGTGCCAGCAGTGCGACTGGGGCAGAGAGGCCCCAGCATTTT.

V usage is TRBV11-2 and J usage is TRBJ2-3; 11 nucleotides line up with TRBD2. This CDR3 has 17 residues. The V and J ends lost 4 bases and 3 bases, in that order; junction bases with no gene match: 9. Germline CDR1 SGHAT, CDR2 FQNNGV. Written as DNA, the CDR3 is TGTGCCAGCAGCTCCCTTGGTAGCGGGGGGGGGACAGATACGCAGTATTTT. Protein product: CASSSLGSGGGTDTQYF.

The chain couples TRBV19 to TRBJ1-2; 8 bases map to TRBD1. The CDR3 extends over 15 amino acids. In germline, CDR1 is LNHDA, CDR2 SQIVND (reference sequence). The ends lost 3 bases at V and 5 bases at J; junction bases unmatched: 8. As DNA, the CDR3 is TGTGCCAGTAGTATCGGGCAGGGGGCGCGGTATGGCTACACCTTC. This encodes CASSIGQGARYGYTF.

There are a few counts of this clone. J is TRBJ1-2 and V is TRBV5-4, with D unresolved. The CDR3 runs 15 residues. Germline CDR1 and CDR2: SGHNT and YYREEE (reference sequence). Trimming removed 1 base at V and 1 base at J, with 11 bases between. The CDR3 sequence: CASSLYRSRNYGYTF. The CDR3 DNA reads TGTGCCAGCAGCTTGTACCGGTCGCGTAACTATGGCTACACCTTC.